This TCR beta chain was identified during a study of regulatory T cells in long-lasting Graves disease. Whole-study results and caveats: Segments TRBV28, TRBJ1-2 and TRBJ2-5 showed preferential usage in persistent disease.

The time point here: newly diagnosed GD, antithyroid drugs for less than 3 months. TCR sequences were obtained from RNA taken from PBMCs. The germline gives CDR1 LNHDA, CDR2 SQIVND (reference sequence). This CDR3 has 13 residues. Trimming cost V 6 bases and J 2 bases, with 10 bases left between them. On this clonotype: Its target is unknown.

Arm-PCR with iRepertoire HTBI primers amplified the CDR3 regions for these TCR beta libraries. TCRdb recomputed calls from the multiplex PCR reads with MiXCR, one row per CDR3 protein. Of 500,000 to 700,000 distinct CDR3 sequences in the sample, around 15% were seen once. The same specimen was also included in a second study, on T cells in Graves' hyperthyroidism and ophthalmopathy.

The rearrangement joins TRBV19 to TRBJ1-2; D perhaps matches TRBD1 (5 bases). The TCR was taken from a woman under 40 with Graves disease. The source was peripheral blood mononuclear cells (PBMCs), collected at new diagnosis, from a patient treated with antithyroid drugs. The chain's CDR3 is CASSTDRNYGYTF. Here the CDR3 DNA reads TGTGCCAGTAGCACCGACAGAAACTATGGCTACACCTTC.